A selection of T cell receptor beta chains follows, all from one sample in a study of post-analysis software for immune sequencing data. TCRdb called the PCR reads again in MiXCR, with one record for every CDR3 protein. The profile shows approximately 630,000 distinct CDR3 sequences, about 60% of them singletons. Sequenced sample: blood. These receptors came from a girl between 2 and 10 years old with multiple sclerosis. Each CDR3 is given with its conserved first and last residue. D genes are given only for firm matches. Rows give clone size only sometimes, using once, few, many, or a class for an expanded clone.

TRBJ2-1	TRBD1	TRBV7-2	-	TGTGCCAGCAGCTTACCGTCCCGGGACAGGACGACAAGCTACAATGAGCAGTTCTTC	CASSLPSRDRTTSYNEQFF
TRBJ2-1	-	TRBV29-1	few	TGCAGCGTTGAAGTGGGGCATGAGCAGTTCTTC	CSVEVGHEQFF
TRBJ2-1	TRBD2	TRBV5-1	-	TGCGCCAGCAGCTTGGGGCCAGCGGGAGAGGATGCTGAGCAGTTCTTC	CASSLGPAGEDAEQFF
TRBJ2-3	-	TRBV20-1	once	TGCAGTGCCCGCCCGACAGGCACAGATACGCAGTATTTT	CSARPTGTDTQYF
TRBJ2-1	TRBD2	TRBV27	-	TGTGCCAGCAGTTTAGGTAGCGGGCCTCCCAATGAGCAGTTCTTC	CASSLGSGPPNEQFF
TRBJ1-2	-	TRBV5-8	-	TGTGCCAGCAGCTTGGGGAGAAGTAGCGTCTATGGCTACACCTTC	CASSLGRSSVYGYTF
TRBJ2-7	-	TRBV7-6	-	TGTGCCAGCAGCTTTCCATTCGGACTCTCCTACGAGCAGTACTTC	CASSFPFGLSYEQYF
TRBJ1-2	TRBD1	TRBV7-2	-	TGTGCCAGCAGCTTAAAACAGGGGTTGAATGGCTACACCTTC	CASSLKQGLNGYTF
TRBJ1-1	TRBD1	TRBV6-5	-	TGTGCCAGCATTTATCCATCGGGGGACAGGGGGACTGAAGCTTTCTTT	CASIYPSGDRGTEAFF
TRBJ2-1	-	TRBV5-6	-	TGTGCCAGCAGCCCCACCGGGTCCGGGCGAAATGAGCAGTTCTTC	CASSPTGSGRNEQFF
TRBJ2-7	-	TRBV5-1	-	TGCGCCAGCAGCTTCGAGCGGGCCTACGAGCAGTACTTC	CASSFERAYEQYF
TRBJ2-1	TRBD1	TRBV20-1	few	TGCAGTGCTAGAGAAGGGGGCGCTTTCAATGGGCAGTTCTTC	CSAREGGAFNGQFF
TRBJ2-1	TRBD1	TRBV6-2/TRBV6-3	-	TGTGCCAGCAGCTTGTACAGGGGGCTGGAAAATGAGCAGTTCTTC	CASSLYRGLENEQFF
TRBJ2-7	TRBD2	TRBV3-1	-	TGTGCCAGCAGCCAAGGGCCTAGCGGGGCACTTTACGAGCAGTACTTC	CASSQGPSGALYEQYF
TRBJ2-7	-	TRBV20-1	-	TGCAGTGCTAGGGGCCCATCGTACGAGCAGTACTTC	CSARGPSYEQYF
TRBJ2-5	-	TRBV28	-	TGTGCCAGCAGTTCCCGGGTAGCCGCTATGCAAGAGACCCAGTACTTC	CASSSRVAAMQETQYF
TRBJ2-5	TRBD2	TRBV3-1	-	TGTGCCAGCAGCCAAACGAGCGGGGGTGAGACCCAGTACTTC	CASSQTSGGETQYF